The 5 T cell receptor beta chains presented below share a single source sample, sequenced in a study of T cells in Graves' hyperthyroidism and ophthalmopathy. It was RNA transcripts that yielded the amplified TCR beta CDR3 regions. The TCR CDR3 was amplified in a first-round RT-PCR using the HTBI primer set. TCRdb re-called the multiplex PCR reads through MiXCR, storing one row per CDR3 protein. Of 400,000 to 500,000 distinct CDR3 sequences listed, over 12% are singletons. Sequenced: blood. The receptor set was obtained from a man younger than 30 with Graves' ophthalmopathy.

For this clonotype: Relative to the germline gene, one junction end is altered; a read error may explain this. This chain connects TRBV11-2 to TRBJ1-3; maybe TRBD1 (6 bases). Germline V gene data show CDR1 as SGHAT and CDR2 as FQNNGV. The CDR3 contains 15 residues. CDR3 bases: TGTACCAGCAGCTTAGTGCGGGGGCTAGGAAACACCATATATTTT. Amino acids: CTSSLVRGLGNTIYF.

This clonotype was observed many times. The V and J genes are TRBV11-2 and TRBJ2-1; 7 positions match TRBD1. CDR3 length equals 15 residues. The germline gives CDR1 SGHAT, CDR2 FQNNGV. J was trimmed by 6 bases and V by 2 bases; bases with no gene match: 7. DNA of the CDR3: TGTGCCAGCAGCTTAAGAGGGACAGACATCAATGAGCAGTTCTTC. Residues: CASSLRGTDINEQFF.

J is TRBJ2-2 and V is TRBV12-3 or TRBV12-4; tentatively, D is TRBD1 (6 bases). The CDR3 spans 14 residues. Trimming took 6 bases from V and 1 from J, leaving 9 bases between them. CDR3 loop: CASSGQMNTGELFF. The CDR3 DNA follows: TGTGCCAGCAGCGGACAGATGAACACCGGGGAGCTGTTTTTT.

The genes are TRBV4-1 and TRBJ2-2, with TRBD1 identical over 8 bases. Germline CDR1 and CDR2: MGHRA and YSYEKL. V was pared by 4 bases and J by 0 bases, with 10 bases of the junction left unmatched. CDR3 length: 18 residues. This CDR3 is CASSRRGETGANTGELFF. CDR3 DNA: TGCGCCAGCAGCCGGAGGGGAGAGACAGGGGCGAACACCGGGGAGCTGTTTTTT.

This clonotype occurred many times. The chain couples TRBV13 to TRBJ2-3, with 8 bases aligning to TRBD2. V lost 1 base to trimming and J lost 4 bases; unmatched junction nucleotides: 7. The CDR3 consists of 16 residues. CDR1 and CDR2 (germline): PRHDT, FYEKMQ (reference sequence). The CDR3 region has the DNA TGTGCCAGCAGCTTAGTACAAGCGGGAGTTGCAGATACGCAGTATTTT. As protein: CASSLVQAGVADTQYF. Full variable domain (rest looked up from reference TRBV13 and TRBJ2-3): AAGVIQSPRHLIKEKRETATLKCYPIPRHDTVYWYQQGPGQDPQFLISFYEKMQSDKGSIPDRFSAQQFSDYHSELNMSSLELGDSALYFCASSLVQAGVADTQYFGPGTRLTVL.